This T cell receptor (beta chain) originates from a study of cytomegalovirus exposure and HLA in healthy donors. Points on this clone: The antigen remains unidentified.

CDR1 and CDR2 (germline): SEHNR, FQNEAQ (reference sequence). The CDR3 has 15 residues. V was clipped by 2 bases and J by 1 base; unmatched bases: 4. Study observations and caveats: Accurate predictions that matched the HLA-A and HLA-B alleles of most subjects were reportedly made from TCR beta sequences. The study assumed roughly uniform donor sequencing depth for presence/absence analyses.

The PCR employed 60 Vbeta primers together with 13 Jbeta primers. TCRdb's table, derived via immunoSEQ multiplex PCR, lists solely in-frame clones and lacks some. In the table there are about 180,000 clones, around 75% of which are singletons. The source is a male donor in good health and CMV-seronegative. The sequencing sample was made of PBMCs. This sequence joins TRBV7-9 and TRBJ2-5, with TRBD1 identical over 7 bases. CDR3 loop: CASSLSGTVQETQYF. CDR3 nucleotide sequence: TGTGCCAGCAGCTTATCCGGGACAGTCCAAGAGACCCAGTACTTC.